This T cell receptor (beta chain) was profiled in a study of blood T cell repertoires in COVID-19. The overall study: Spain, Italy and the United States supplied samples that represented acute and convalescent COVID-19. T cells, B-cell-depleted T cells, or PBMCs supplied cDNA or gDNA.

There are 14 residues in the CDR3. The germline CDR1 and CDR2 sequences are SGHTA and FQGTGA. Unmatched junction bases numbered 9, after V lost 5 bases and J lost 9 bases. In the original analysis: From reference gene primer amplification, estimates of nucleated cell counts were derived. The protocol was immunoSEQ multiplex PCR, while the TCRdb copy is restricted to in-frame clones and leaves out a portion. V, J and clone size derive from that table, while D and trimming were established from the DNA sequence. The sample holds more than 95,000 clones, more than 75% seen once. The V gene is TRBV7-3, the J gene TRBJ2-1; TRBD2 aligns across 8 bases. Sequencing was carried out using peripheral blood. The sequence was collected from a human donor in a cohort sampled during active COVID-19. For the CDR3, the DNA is TGTGCCAGCAGCCGCCCGGGACTAGGTGTTGAGCAGTTCTTC. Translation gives CASSRPGLGVEQFF.